This T cell receptor (beta chain) was captured by sequencing in a study of blood T cell repertoires in COVID-19. For the study at large: The United States, Italy and Spain were the sources of the acute and convalescent COVID-19 samples.

Seattle researchers signed up patients amid active infection and tracked them longitudinally. Generated by immunoSEQ multiplex PCR, the TCRdb table keeps only in-frame clones and is missing some. The sample lists about 69,000 clones, less than 85% occurring once. Germline lookup yields CDR1 SGHKS and CDR2 YYEKEE (reference sequence). The length of the CDR3 is 17 residues. With V trimmed by 0 bases and J by 3 bases, 9 bases remained unmatched. The TCR sequence derives from a man aged 50 or older with COVID-19, enrolled during active disease. Sequenced material: peripheral blood. The V call is TRBV5-5, the J call TRBJ2-1, with TRBD1 identical over 7 bases. The CDR3 DNA is TGTGCCAGCAGCTTGGTCCCGACAGGGAGTCTCTACAATGAGCAGTTCTTC. Protein product: CASSLVPTGSLYNEQFF.